The 5 T cell receptor beta chains below were found in one sample sequenced in a study of CD8+CD57+ T cells in acquired aplastic anemia. Genomic DNA constituted the template upon which TCR beta VDJ and CDR3 profiling was performed. TCRdb redid the calling of the reads with MiXCR, one entry per CDR3 protein. The sample carries about 150,000 distinct CDR3 sequences, about 50% recorded once. In patients chosen for sequencing, flow cytometry had shown CD8+CD57+ cell expansion. Sequences were obtained from sorted CD4+, CD8+, or CD8+CD57+ T cells (not recorded which) from PBMCs. Receptor source: a human donor with aplastic anemia.

Details on this clonotype: This may be a read error: a much more frequent sequence differs by one nucleotide. The V gene is TRBV4-2, the J gene TRBJ2-1; D possibly matches TRBD1 or TRBD2 (6 bases each). Judging by the DNA end, TRBJ2-7 fits better; the J call may be wrong. This CDR3 comprises 16 residues. Per germline, CDR1 LGHNA and CDR2 YNFKEQ. The CDR3 DNA sequence: TGTGCCAGCAGCGGAGAGGGACGGGGGCCCTCCTACGAGCAGTACTTC. This translates into CASSGEGRGPSYEQYF.

The chain links TRBV9 to TRBJ1-5; D gene unclear. Germline V CDR1 and CDR2: SGDLS, YYNGEE. Trimming pared 2 bases from V and 0 bases from J, leaving 12 bases between. This CDR3 is 16 amino acids long. The chain's CDR3 is CASSVGDGSSNQPQHF. The CDR3 nucleotides are TGTGCCAGCAGCGTCGGTGACGGGAGTAGCAATCAGCCCCAGCATTTT.

On this clonotype: A much bigger clone sits one base away, suggesting this may be a read error. The chain joins TRBV6-2 or TRBV6-3 to TRBJ1-6, with D hard to call. The germline V gene has CDR1 MNHEY and CDR2 SVGEGT. This CDR3 has 17 amino acids. The V end lost 3 bases, the J end lost 14 bases, and 26 bases lay between the germline ends. The CDR3 sequence: CASSYILVEVQRLSLHF. Here the CDR3 DNA reads TGTGCCAGCAGTTATATTCTGGTTGAAGTACAGAGATTATCCCTCCACTTT.

The chain couples TRBV20-1 to TRBJ1-1; D unclear. This CDR3 is 13 amino acids long. Trimming shortened V by 5 bases and J by 5 bases, and 15 bases separated the two germline ends. Germline-derived CDR1 and CDR2 are DFQATT and SNEGSKA (reference sequence). The DNA for the CDR3 is TGCAGTGCTGCCGGAACCCAAGCGACTGAAGCTTTCTTT. Translation gives CSAAGTQATEAFF.

This sequence joins TRBV29-1 and TRBJ2-3; 7 bases match TRBD1. The CDR3 spans 14 residues. Losses at the gene ends were 6 bases for V and 2 bases for J; bases not matched to a gene: 8. CDR1 and CDR2 (germline): SQVTM, ANQGSEA. The CDR3 loop is CSVNRDRLTDTQYF. The CDR3 coding sequence is TGCAGCGTAAACCGGGACAGACTCACAGATACGCAGTATTTT.